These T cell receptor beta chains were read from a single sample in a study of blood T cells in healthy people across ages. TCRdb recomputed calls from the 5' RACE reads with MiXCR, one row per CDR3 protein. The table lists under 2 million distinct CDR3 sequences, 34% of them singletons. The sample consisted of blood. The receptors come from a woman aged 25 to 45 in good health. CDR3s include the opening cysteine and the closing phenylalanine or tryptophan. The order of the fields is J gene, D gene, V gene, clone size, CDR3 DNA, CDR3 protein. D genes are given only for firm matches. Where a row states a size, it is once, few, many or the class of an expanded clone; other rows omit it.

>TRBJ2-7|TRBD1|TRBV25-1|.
TGTGCCTGCGGGACAGGGATACTTTACGAGCAGTACTTC
CACGTGILYEQYF
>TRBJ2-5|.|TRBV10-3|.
TGTGCCATCAGTTCGGGTGGTGGGGCAAAGCAAAAGACCCAGTACTTC
CAISSGGGAKQKTQYF
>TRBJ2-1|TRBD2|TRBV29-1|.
TGCAGCGTACTAGCGGACTACAATGAGCAGTTCTTC
CSVLADYNEQFF
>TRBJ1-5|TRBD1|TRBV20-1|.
TGCAGTGCTAGAGATCCGGGACAGGGGAGGTTACAGCCCCAGCATTTT
CSARDPGQGRLQPQHF
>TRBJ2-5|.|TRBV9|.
TGTGCCAGCAGCGTAGGGCCCGCTGGGGAAGAGACCCAGTACTTC
CASSVGPAGEETQYF
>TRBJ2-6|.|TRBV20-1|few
TGCAGTGCTAGAGACTGGGCCCCTGGCCTATCTGGGGCCAACGTCCTGACTTTC
CSARDWAPGLSGANVLTF
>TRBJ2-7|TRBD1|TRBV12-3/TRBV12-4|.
TGTGCCAGCAGTTTGGGGGTTAACAGGGGGTACGAGCAGTACTTC
CASSLGVNRGYEQYF
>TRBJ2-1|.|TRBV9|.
TGTGCCAGCAGCGTAGTCGGGGCCCGGTCCTACAATGAGCAGTTCTTC
CASSVVGARSYNEQFF
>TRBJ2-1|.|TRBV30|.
TGTGCCTGCACCCATCCCAATGAGCAGTTCTTC
CACTHPNEQFF
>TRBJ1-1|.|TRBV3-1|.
TGTGCCAGCAGCCGGGGAGTGTCTGAAGCTTTCTTT
CASSRGVSEAFF
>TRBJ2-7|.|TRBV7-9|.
TGTGCCAGCAGTTTAGGCTTAAGGGACTACGAGCAGTACTTC
CASSLGLRDYEQYF
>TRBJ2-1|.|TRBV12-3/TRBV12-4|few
TGTGCCAGCAGTTTGAGACGGCCAGTCTACAATGAGCAGTTCTTC
CASSLRRPVYNEQFF
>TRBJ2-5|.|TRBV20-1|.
TGCAGTGCTCTCCAGTCGGCGCGTCCAAGTCAAGAGACCCAGTACTTC
CSALQSARPSQETQYF
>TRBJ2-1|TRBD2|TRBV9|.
TGTGCCAGCAGCTCTCCCGGGACTACCGCCTTCAATGAGCAGTTCTTC
CASSSPGTTAFNEQFF
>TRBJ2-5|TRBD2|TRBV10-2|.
TGCGCCAGCAGTGAAATAGCGGGGGGCCCATTGACCCAGTACTTC
CASSEIAGGPLTQYF
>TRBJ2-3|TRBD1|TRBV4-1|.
TGCGCCAGCAGCCGACAGACAGGGATCGTCACAGATACGCAGTATTTT
CASSRQTGIVTDTQYF
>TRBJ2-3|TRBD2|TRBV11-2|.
TGTGCCAGCAGCTTAGGTACTAGCGGGAATATGCGGACAGATACGCAGTATTTT
CASSLGTSGNMRTDTQYF
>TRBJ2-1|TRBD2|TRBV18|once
TGTGCCAGCTCACCTATTGCGGGAGTCCCCAATGAGCAGTTCTTC
CASSPIAGVPNEQFF
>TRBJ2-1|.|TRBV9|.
TGTGCCAGCAATCGAGGAGGCTGGGATGAGCAGTTCTTC
CASNRGGWDEQFF
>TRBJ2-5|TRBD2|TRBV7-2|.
TGTGCCAGCAGCTTCGGACTAGCGGGGGGGGAGACCCAGTACTTC
CASSFGLAGGETQYF
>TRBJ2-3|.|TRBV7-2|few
TGTGCCAGCAGCACAGGGGACTCGGTTACGCAGTATTTT
CASSTGDSVTQYF
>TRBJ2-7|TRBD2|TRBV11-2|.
TGTGCCAGCAGTTTTAGCGGGGACCCATGGGAGCAGTACTTC
CASSFSGDPWEQYF
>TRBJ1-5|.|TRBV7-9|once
TGTGCCAGCAGTTCCTCAAGGGACAATCAGCCCCAGCATTTT
CASSSSRDNQPQHF
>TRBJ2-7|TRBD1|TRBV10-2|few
TGCGCCAGCAGCGATTGGGACAGGACATACGAGCAGTACTTC
CASSDWDRTYEQYF
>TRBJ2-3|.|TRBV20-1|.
TGCAGTGCCAGAGTTGGCGGCGGGGCAGATACGCAGTATTTT
CSARVGGGADTQYF
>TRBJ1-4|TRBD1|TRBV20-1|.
TGCAGTGCTAGCGGGGCTCAGGGGGGTGAAAAACTGTTTTTT
CSASGAQGGEKLFF
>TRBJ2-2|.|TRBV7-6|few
TGTGCCAGCAGCTTAGGGGGGATTGCCCTGTTTTTT
CASSLGGIALFF
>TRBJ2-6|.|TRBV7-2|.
TGTGCCAGCAGCTTCAGCCTAGGGGCTGGGGCCAACGTCCTGACTTTC
CASSFSLGAGANVLTF
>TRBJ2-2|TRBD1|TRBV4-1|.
TGCGCCAGCGGACAGGGGGTACGAAACACCGGGGAGCTGTTTTTT
CASGQGVRNTGELFF
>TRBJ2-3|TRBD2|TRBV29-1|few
TGCAGCGTTGATTCGACTAGCGGGGGAACAGATACGCAGTATTTT
CSVDSTSGGTDTQYF
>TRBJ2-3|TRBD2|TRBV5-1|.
TGCGCCAGCAGCTACGAGGGACTAGCGGGGCCGATGGTGGGCACAGATACGCAGTATTTT
CASSYEGLAGPMVGTDTQYF
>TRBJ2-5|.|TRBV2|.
TGTGCCAGCAGTAGAGACCTTAAAGAGACCCAGTACTTC
CASSRDLKETQYF
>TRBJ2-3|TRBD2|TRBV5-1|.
TGCGCCAGCAGCGAACGTAGCGGGCAAACAGATGCGCAGTATTTT
CASSERSGQTDAQYF
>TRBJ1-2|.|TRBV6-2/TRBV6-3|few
TGTGCCAGCAGTTACCGGGACACATTACGGCACTATGGCTACACCTTC
CASSYRDTLRHYGYTF
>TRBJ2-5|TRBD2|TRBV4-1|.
TGCGCCAGCAGCCAAGATCAATTCCGCGGGGGGGGCCAAGAGACCCAGTACTTC
CASSQDQFRGGGQETQYF
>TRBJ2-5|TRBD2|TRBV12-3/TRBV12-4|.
TGTGCCAGCAGCAGACTAGCGGGGGGGGAAGAGACCCAGTACTTC
CASSRLAGGEETQYF
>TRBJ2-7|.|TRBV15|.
TGTGCCACCGCGGATGGGATCTCCTACGAGCAGTACTTC
CATADGISYEQYF
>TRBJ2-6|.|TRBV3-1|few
TGTGCCAGCAGCCACAGGGACGGGGCTGGGGCCAACGTCCTGACTTTC
CASSHRDGAGANVLTF
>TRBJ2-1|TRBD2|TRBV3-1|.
TGTGCCAGCAGCCCGCAACTAGCGGTCTCCTACAATGAGCAGTTCTTC
CASSPQLAVSYNEQFF
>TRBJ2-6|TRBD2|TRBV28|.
TGTGCCAGCAGTTTCGGGAGGGTTGGGGCCAACGTCCTGACTTTC
CASSFGRVGANVLTF